A single sample is the source of the 32 T cell receptor beta chains below, sequenced in a study of blood T cells in healthy people across ages. A J-beta primer mix and a sample-barcoded 5' primer were used in a second PCR of roughly 7 to 12 cycles. TCRdb re-derived calls from the 5' RACE reads in MiXCR, one entry per CDR3 protein. The sample includes around 900,000 distinct CDR3 sequences, 29% of them seen just once. Sequencing was done on a sample of blood. Receptors were obtained from a woman of 80 years or more in good health.

About this clonotype: The junction differs from germline at one of its ends, possibly a read error. The chain joins TRBV20-1 to TRBJ2-3, with D possibly TRBD2 on 5 matching bases. The CDR3 is 14 residues long. The germline CDR1 and CDR2 sequences are DFQATT and SNEGSKA (reference sequence). The DNA of the CDR3 is TGCAGTACTAGAAGGCTGACTAGCACAGATACGCAGTATTTT. Translation gives CSTRRLTSTDTQYF.

This clonotype was detected ten times or more. The rearrangement uses TRBV6-6 and TRBJ1-5, with D uncertain. The CDR3 is 14 residues long. V was pared by 7 bases and J by 5 bases, with 15 bases between. Germline V gene data show CDR1 as MNHNY and CDR2 as SVGAGI (reference sequence). For the CDR3, the DNA is TGTGCCAGCATTGACACCGGTGGGGATCAGCCCCAGCATTTT. Translated: CASIDTGGDQPQHF.

In this sample, this clonotype turned up many times. The J gene is TRBJ2-3, the V gene TRBV20-1, with 8 bases lining up with TRBD2. The germline gives CDR1 DFQATT, CDR2 SNEGSKA (reference sequence). Germline trimming cut 5 bases from V and 8 bases from J; bases unmatched to any gene: 12. The CDR3 extends over 14 amino acids. This chain's CDR3 is CSAGGGLAGATQYF. The CDR3 DNA sequence: TGCAGTGCTGGGGGTGGACTAGCTGGGGCTACGCAGTATTTT.

This clonotype was observed many times. The chain is built from TRBV7-2 and TRBJ2-1; possible D gene TRBD1, 5 bases. This CDR3 contains 15 residues. Between the trimmed V and J ends, which lost 1 base and 2 bases, there was a span of 9 bases. CDR1 SGHTA and CDR2 FQGNSA come from the germline V gene. CDR3 amino acids: CASSLGWGPYNEQFF. CDR3 in DNA: TGTGCCAGCAGCTTAGGTTGGGGCCCCTACAATGAGCAGTTCTTC. The whole variable domain, filled in from reference TRBV7-2 and TRBJ2-1, reads GAGVSQSPSNKVTEKGKDVELRCDPISGHTALYWYRQSLGQGLEFLIYFQGNSAPDKSGLPSDRFSAERTGGSVSTLTIQRTQQEDSAVYLCASSLGWGPYNEQFFGPGTRLTVL.

The sample holds many counts of this clonotype. The rearrangement uses TRBV3-1 and TRBJ1-1, with 9 bases fitting TRBD1. The germline V gene encodes CDR1 LGHDT and CDR2 YNNKEL (reference sequence). The V and J ends lost 5 bases and 4 bases, in that order; junction bases with no gene match: 14. CDR3 size: 17 residues. The CDR3 protein is CASSTKGTGLWGTEAFF. The CDR3 DNA reads TGTGCCAGCAGCACCAAAGGGACAGGGTTATGGGGCACTGAAGCTTTCTTT.

This clonotype was counted between two and nine times. The chain has TRBV3-1 and TRBJ2-7; D possibly uses TRBD1 or TRBD2 (5 bases each). V lost 3 bases to trimming and J lost 7 bases, with 16 bases between them. The CDR3 has 14 residues. Germline loops: CDR1 LGHDT, CDR2 YNNKEL (reference sequence). The chain's CDR3 is CASSQRGTGNEQYF. CDR3 nucleotides: TGTGCCAGCAGCCAGAGGGGAACGGGGAATGAGCAGTACTTC.

This clonotype has ten or more counts. This sequence joins TRBV7-9 and TRBJ1-6; D unclear. CDR1 SEHNR and CDR2 FQNEAQ come from the germline V gene (reference sequence). The CDR3 is 12 amino acids. The V end lost 4 bases, the J end lost 7 bases, and 5 bases lay between the germline ends. The CDR3 here is CASSSENSPLHF. The DNA of the CDR3 is TGTGCCAGCAGCTCAGAAAATTCACCCCTCCACTTT.

This clonotype was seen a single time. The chain links TRBV4-3 to TRBJ2-5; 8 bases match TRBD1. CDR3 length: 19 residues. Trimming took 0 bases from V and 11 from J; bases not matched to a gene: 23. Germline assignment: CDR1 LGHNA and CDR2 YSLEER. The CDR3 coding sequence is TGCGCCAGCAGCCAAGAGTTAGGGCTGCAGGGGGCCGCCTGCAATGAGCAGTACTTC. Encoded protein: CASSQELGLQGAACNEQYF.

This clonotype was seen a few times. This sequence joins TRBV20-1 and TRBJ2-5; 7 bases line up with TRBD2. Germline lookup yields CDR1 DFQATT and CDR2 SNEGSKA (reference sequence). CDR3 length equals 14 residues. The V segment lost 4 bases and the J segment 8 bases; nucleotides outside the gene matches: 13. The CDR3 is CSAMSSGLPRTQYF. CDR3 sequence (DNA): TGCAGTGCTATGTCTAGCGGACTTCCAAGAACCCAGTACTTC.

The rearrangement joins TRBV9 to TRBJ2-2, with TRBD1 identical over 8 bases. Germline CDR1 is SGDLS and CDR2 is YYNGEE. V lost 7 bases, J lost 3 bases, and 5 bases stayed unmatched. The CDR3 is 14 amino acids. The CDR3: CASGMGQDTGELFF. The CDR3 region has the DNA TGTGCCAGCGGGATGGGACAGGACACCGGGGAGCTGTTTTTT.

Details on this clonotype: A clone one base away is much larger, so this may be a read error. The chain's CDR3 is CASSSFTSGANVPTF. CDR3 coding DNA: TGTGCCAGCAGTTCCTTTACTTCTGGGGCCAACGTCCCGACTTTC. This chain connects TRBV27 to TRBJ2-6; possibly TRBD1 for D (5 bases). Germline values: CDR1 MNHEY, CDR2 SMNVEV (reference sequence). There are 15 residues in the CDR3.

This clonotype was counted many times. The chain recombines TRBV18 with TRBJ2-5; TRBD2 matches 9 bases. The CDR3 has 15 residues. V shed 2 bases, J shed 2 bases, and the junction held 3 bases outside the gene matches. Per the germline V gene, CDR1 is KGHSH and CDR2 is LQKENI. CDR3 sequence (DNA): TGTGCCAGCTCACCAGGAAGCGGGGGGCAAGAGACCCAGTACTTC. The encoded protein is CASSPGSGGQETQYF. The full variable domain, in which reference TRBV18 and TRBJ2-5 provide the parts outside the CDR3, is NAGVMQNPRHLVRRRGQEARLRCSPMKGHSHVYWYRQLPEEGLKFMVYLQKENIIDESGMPKERFSAEFPKEGPSILRIQQVVRGDSAAYFCASSPGSGGQETQYFGPGTRLLVL.

The V call is TRBV6-5, the J call TRBJ1-4; 7 bases are shared with TRBD1. The CDR3 consists of 14 residues. J gave up 5 bases and V 8 bases, and 8 bases lay outside the gene matches. From germline, CDR1 is MNHEY and CDR2 SVGAGI. The CDR3, as DNA: TGTGCCAGCGGGGTTAGGGGGCTCAATGAAAAACTGTTTTTT. Amino acid sequence: CASGVRGLNEKLFF.

V is TRBV20-1 and J is TRBJ1-6; 9 bases are shared with TRBD1. The CDR3 covers 16 residues. Germline CDR1 reads DFQATT; CDR2 reads SNEGSKA (reference sequence). V lost 0 bases, J lost 7 bases, and 7 bases stayed unmatched. DNA of the CDR3: TGCAGTGCTAGAGATAGAGGAGGACAGGGGAATTCACCCCTCCACTTT. Protein product: CSARDRGGQGNSPLHF.

The V and J genes are TRBV5-1 and TRBJ2-5; maybe TRBD2 (5 bases). The CDR3 spans 14 residues. The ends were cut back, 4 bases at V and 5 bases at J, with 15 bases in the middle. Germline V lookup: CDR1 SGHRS, CDR2 YFSETQ. The CDR3 DNA sequence: TGCGCCAGCAGCCTTACCGGGCCGGGGGAGACCCAGTACTTC. This gives the protein CASSLTGPGETQYF.

This clonotype showed up many times. V is TRBV12-3 or TRBV12-4 and J is TRBJ1-2; 7 bases agree with TRBD1. The V segment lost 3 bases and the J segment 5 bases; nucleotides outside the gene matches: 3. The CDR3 extends over 13 amino acids. CDR3 bases: TGTGCCAGCAGTTTCTTACAGGGGTATGGCTACACCTTC. Its translation is CASSFLQGYGYTF.

This rearrangement joins TRBV28 to TRBJ1-5; TRBD1 matches 9 bases. The junction had 8 bases not matched to a gene; V was cut back by 5 bases and J by 6 bases. Germline CDR1 is MDHEN and CDR2 is SYDVKM. The CDR3 spans 15 residues. CDR3 in DNA: TGTGCCAGCAGTCTACAGGGGGCGTTTGGTCAGCCCCAGCATTTT. Translating it yields CASSLQGAFGQPQHF.

This clonotype was seen a few times. This sequence may be a read error, since a much larger clone differs from it by one base. V usage is TRBV11-2 and J usage is TRBJ2-1; the D is unclear. CDR1 is SGHAT, CDR2 FQNNGV, per germline. The CDR3 consists of 13 residues. The ends were cut back, 7 bases at V and 8 bases at J, with 15 bases in the middle. CDR3 loop: CASNFLLPHEQFF. The CDR3 coding sequence is TGTGCCAGCAACTTCCTCTTGCCCCATGAGCAGTTCTTC. The whole variable domain, filled in from reference TRBV11-2 and TRBJ2-1, reads EAGVAQSPRYKIIEKRQSVAFWCNPISGHATLYWYQQILGQGPKLLIQFQNNGVVDDSQLPKDRFSAERLKGVDSTLKIQPAKLEDSAVYLCASNFLLPHEQFFGPGTRLTVL.

A word on this clonotype: This may come from a read error, since a much larger clone is one base off. J is TRBJ2-6 and V is TRBV25-1, with D tentatively TRBD1 or TRBD2 (5 bases each). The CDR3 is 17 residues long. Per the germline V gene, CDR1 is MGHDK and CDR2 is SYGVNS. V was clipped by 8 bases and J by 0 bases, with 17 bases between them. CDR3 loop: CASRPGTESSGANVLTF. The CDR3 region has the DNA TGTGCCAGCCGTCCCGGGACGGAGAGCTCTGGGGCCAACGTCCTGACTTTC.

In regard to this clonotype: A read error may produce the germline difference seen at one junction end. The chain employs TRBV7-2 and TRBJ2-5; D gene ambiguous. This CDR3 comprises 14 residues. From germline, CDR1 is SGHTA and CDR2 FQGNSA. The CDR3 region is CVSSALGSLYEQYF. The CDR3 nucleotides are TGTGTCAGCAGCGCGCTAGGGTCTTTATATGAGCAGTACTTC. Combining the CDR3 with reference TRBV7-2 and TRBJ2-5 gives the whole variable domain GAGVSQSPSNKVTEKGKDVELRCDPISGHTALYWYRQSLGQGLEFLIYFQGNSAPDKSGLPSDRFSAERTGGSVSTLTIQRTQQEDSAVYLCVSSALGSLYEQYFGPGTRLLVL.

This sequence joins TRBV30 and TRBJ2-5; 10 bases fit TRBD1. The end of the DNA is better explained by TRBJ2-7, so the J call may be wrong. This CDR3 has 14 residues. The V gene's germline CDR1 is GTSNPN and CDR2 SVGIG (reference sequence). The CDR3 nucleotides are TGTGCCTGGAGTAAGGGACAGGGGTACCACGAGCAGTACTTC. It translates to CAWSKGQGYHEQYF.

This clonotype was counted between two and nine times. This sequence joins TRBV6-6 and TRBJ1-2; 9 bases line up with TRBD1. Trimming at V came to 2 bases and at J to 12 bases, leaving 13 bases not matched to a gene. CDR3 size: 15 residues. Looked up from germline, CDR1 is MNHNY and CDR2 is SVGAGI (reference sequence). The CDR3 sequence is CASSYRSTGGTENTF. DNA for the CDR3: TGTGCCAGCAGTTACCGCTCGACAGGGGGGACCGAGAACACCTTC.

This clonotype came up many times. The genes are TRBV7-8 and TRBJ2-7; D possibly uses TRBD1 or TRBD2 (5 bases each). In germline, CDR1 is SGHVS, CDR2 FQNEAQ. V lost 5 bases, J lost 0 bases, and 11 bases lay in between. The CDR3 length is 14 residues. The CDR3 is CASSAGTVSYEQYF. The CDR3 DNA sequence: TGTGCCAGCAGCGCCGGGACGGTCTCCTACGAGCAGTACTTC.

This clonotype has only a few counts. The V call is TRBV27, the J call TRBJ1-6; no firm D call. Germline V gene sequence: CDR1 MNHEY, CDR2 SMNVEV (reference sequence). Trimming removed 0 bases at V and 9 bases at J, with 18 bases between. CDR3 size: 17 residues. The CDR3 DNA follows: TGTGCCAGCAGTTTATCTAGGCGTGACCTTCCAATTTCACCCCTCCACTTT. Encoded protein: CASSLSRRDLPISPLHF.

The sample holds many counts of this clonotype. The rearrangement joins TRBV5-1 to TRBJ2-3; D is possibly TRBD1 (6 bases). Germline CDR1 reads SGHRS; CDR2 reads YFSETQ. The V end lost 2 bases, the J end lost 6 bases, and 13 bases lay between the germline ends. CDR3 size: 14 residues. CDR3 loop: CASSFEQGPDTQYF. The CDR3 region has the DNA TGCGCCAGCAGCTTTGAACAGGGCCCCGATACGCAGTATTTT.

At least ten counts were recorded for this clonotype. A much more abundant neighbour one base away suggests this may be a read error. The rearrangement links TRBV7-2 to TRBJ2-1; weak D call: TRBD1 (7 bases). TRBJ2-7 explains the end of the DNA better; the J call may be wrong. Germline V lookup: CDR1 SGHTA, CDR2 FQGNSA. The CDR3 runs 15 residues. In DNA, the CDR3 is TGTGCCAGCGGACAGGACTACAGCTCCTACAATGAGCAGTACTTC. It specifies CASGQDYSSYNEQYF.

This chain links TRBV6-1 with TRBJ1-6, with a possible D match to TRBD1 (5 bases). The V end was cut by 6 bases, the J end by 0 bases, with 12 bases between. There are 16 residues in the CDR3. Germline V gives CDR1 MNHNS, CDR2 SASEGT. The CDR3 region is CASSGDGSSYNSPLHF. DNA of the CDR3: TGTGCCAGCAGCGGGGACGGGAGCTCCTATAATTCACCCCTCCACTTT.

This clonotype was detected only a few times. The genes are TRBV6-2 or TRBV6-3 and TRBJ2-5; perhaps TRBD1 as D (5 bases). Germline V gene sequence: CDR1 MNHEY, CDR2 SVGEGT. Trimming cost V 6 bases and J 5 bases, with 16 bases left between them. The CDR3 consists of 14 residues. For the CDR3, the DNA is TGTGCCAGCAGCCCAAGGGGCAGTTGGGAGACCCAGTACTTC. Protein: CASSPRGSWETQYF.

This clonotype was observed a few times. The V call is TRBV7-2, the J call TRBJ1-4; the D gene is possibly TRBD1 (5 bases). The CDR3 extends over 14 amino acids. The germline gives CDR1 SGHTA, CDR2 FQGNSA. Deletions cut 3 bases from V and 7 bases from J, with 12 bases between. The chain's CDR3 is CASSFGGVGEKLFF. The CDR3 coding sequence is TGTGCCAGCAGCTTTGGGGGAGTAGGTGAAAAACTGTTTTTT.

This clonotype was seen a single time. The chain joins TRBV20-1 to TRBJ2-7; 9 positions match TRBD1. The CDR3 loop spans 13 amino acids. Trimming took 6 bases from V and 4 from J; bases not matched to a gene: 7. The V gene's germline CDR1 is DFQATT and CDR2 SNEGSKA (reference sequence). The CDR3 nucleotides read TGCAGTGCCCATACAGGGGGCCAGTACGAGCAGTACTTC. Its translation: CSAHTGGQYEQYF.

There are many counts of this clonotype. The V call is TRBV24-1, the J call TRBJ2-3, with a weak D call TRBD1 (6 bases). The V gene's germline CDR1 is KGHDR and CDR2 SFDVKD. The CDR3 sequence is 14 residues long. V lost 10 bases and J lost 2, with 15 bases in between. CDR3 sequence (DNA): TGTGCCACGGCCGGGACACAAAACACAGATACGCAGTATTTT. It specifies CATAGTQNTDTQYF.

This CDR3 is CASSLWGGDGYTF. The CDR3 DNA reads TGTGCCAGCAGTTTATGGGGAGGGGATGGCTACACCTTC. V is TRBV12-3 or TRBV12-4 and J is TRBJ1-2; TRBD1 might be the D (5 bases). Deletions cut 2 bases from V and 6 bases from J, with 10 bases between. The CDR3 is made up of 13 amino acids.